Listed below are T cell receptor beta chains from one sample, sequenced in a study of blood T cell repertoires in COVID-19. The assay was immunoSEQ multiplex PCR, and TCRdb's table has in-frame clones only and misses some. Of about 120,000 clones detected, 85% appear once; the ten largest clones hold 6.6%. Sequenced material: peripheral blood. These receptors were taken from a man older than 75 with active or convalescent COVID-19. Both conserved end residues are part of each CDR3. The order of the fields is clone size, D gene, J gene, V gene, CDR3 protein, CDR3 DNA. The D gene is left open where the match is weak. Some rows have no size entry. The others give once, few or many, or a class for an expanded clone.

abundance: NA
d_gene: TRBD2
j_gene: TRBJ2-1
v_gene: TRBV19
CDR3aa: CASSVIAGGRNEQFF
CDR3nt: TGTGCCAGTAGTGTCATAGCGGGGGGTAGGAATGAGCAGTTCTTC

abundance: many
d_gene: TRBD2
j_gene: TRBJ2-1
v_gene: TRBV4-1
CDR3aa: CASSLAGGIDEQFF
CDR3nt: TGCGCCAGCAGCCTCGCGGGAGGGATCGATGAGCAGTTCTTC

abundance: NA
d_gene: NA
j_gene: TRBJ1-1
v_gene: TRBV19
CDR3aa: CASSPQGHPTEAFF
CDR3nt: TGTGCCAGTAGCCCACAGGGCCATCCCACTGAAGCTTTCTTT

abundance: once
d_gene: TRBD2
j_gene: TRBJ2-3
v_gene: TRBV28
CDR3aa: CASRRSGGEQYF
CDR3nt: TGTGCCAGCAGGAGAAGCGGGGGGGAGCAGTATTTT

abundance: NA
d_gene: NA
j_gene: TRBJ1-1
v_gene: TRBV5-1
CDR3aa: CASSLEFEGEAFF
CDR3nt: TGCGCCAGCAGCTTGGAGTTCGAGGGTGAAGCTTTCTTT

abundance: NA
d_gene: NA
j_gene: TRBJ1-4
v_gene: TRBV6-5
CDR3aa: CASRSGVTNEKLFF
CDR3nt: TGTGCCAGCAGGTCAGGGGTAACTAATGAAAAACTGTTTTTT

abundance: NA
d_gene: TRBD1
j_gene: TRBJ1-2
v_gene: TRBV19
CDR3aa: CASSPMGQVGGYTF
CDR3nt: TGTGCCAGTAGTCCCATGGGACAGGTAGGAGGCTACACCTTC

abundance: NA
d_gene: TRBD1
j_gene: TRBJ2-2
v_gene: TRBV7-2
CDR3aa: CASSPRVVGQGARTGELFF
CDR3nt: TGTGCCAGCAGCCCTAGAGTTGTAGGACAGGGGGCGCGGACCGGGGAGCTGTTTTTT

abundance: NA
d_gene: NA
j_gene: TRBJ2-1
v_gene: TRBV21-1
CDR3aa: CASSSIPGQGRNEQFF
CDR3nt: TGTGCCAGCAGCTCTATCCCGGGACAGGGCCGAAATGAGCAGTTCTTC

abundance: NA
d_gene: NA
j_gene: TRBJ2-2
v_gene: TRBV19
CDR3aa: CASSIGGHYTGELFF
CDR3nt: TGTGCCAGTAGTATTGGGGGACACTACACCGGGGAGCTGTTTTTT

abundance: NA
d_gene: TRBD2
j_gene: TRBJ2-7
v_gene: TRBV11-2
CDR3aa: CASSPGLAGGRVF
CDR3nt: TGTGCCAGCAGCCCTGGACTAGCGGGAGGCCGGGTCTTC

abundance: NA
d_gene: TRBD1
j_gene: TRBJ1-5
v_gene: TRBV6-6
CDR3aa: CACSPNRGRVQPQHF
CDR3nt: TGTGCCTGCTCCCCAAACAGGGGAAGGGTGCAGCCCCAGCATTTT

abundance: NA
d_gene: NA
j_gene: TRBJ1-1
v_gene: TRBV6-5
CDR3aa: CATMKREGGTEAFF
CDR3nt: TGTGCCACCATGAAACGGGAAGGTGGCACTGAAGCTTTCTTT

abundance: NA
d_gene: NA
j_gene: TRBJ2-5
v_gene: TRBV9
CDR3aa: CASGQQETQYF
CDR3nt: TGTGCCAGCGGACAGCAAGAGACCCAGTACTTC

abundance: few
d_gene: TRBD2
j_gene: TRBJ2-3
v_gene: TRBV4-1
CDR3aa: CASSPSGGLRGTQYF
CDR3nt: TGCGCCAGCAGTCCTAGCGGGGGGCTCAGGGGTACGCAGTATTTT

abundance: NA
d_gene: NA
j_gene: TRBJ1-2
v_gene: TRBV7-2
CDR3aa: CASSPPGDGYTF
CDR3nt: TGTGCCAGCAGCCCTCCGGGGGACGGCTACACCTTC

abundance: NA
d_gene: TRBD1
j_gene: TRBJ2-7
v_gene: TRBV5-6
CDR3aa: CASSQMGQAHSYEQYF
CDR3nt: TGTGCCAGCAGCCAAATGGGACAGGCCCACTCCTACGAGCAGTACTTC

abundance: NA
d_gene: TRBD2
j_gene: TRBJ2-5
v_gene: TRBV6-5
CDR3aa: CASSVGGAQETQYF
CDR3nt: TGTGCCAGCTCGGTCGGGGGGGCTCAAGAGACCCAGTACTTC

abundance: NA
d_gene: NA
j_gene: TRBJ2-1
v_gene: TRBV6-4
CDR3aa: CASSDNPNGPTYNEQFF
CDR3nt: TGTGCCAGCAGTGATAATCCGAACGGTCCTACCTACAATGAGCAGTTCTTC

abundance: NA
d_gene: NA
j_gene: TRBJ2-2
v_gene: TRBV2
CDR3aa: CASADTGELFF
CDR3nt: TGTGCCAGCGCGGACACCGGGGAGCTGTTTTTT

abundance: NA
d_gene: NA
j_gene: TRBJ2-7
v_gene: TRBV6-5
CDR3aa: CASSYGQGKSYEQYF
CDR3nt: TGTGCCAGCAGCTACGGGCAGGGCAAGTCTTACGAGCAGTACTTC

abundance: NA
d_gene: NA
j_gene: TRBJ2-3
v_gene: TRBV7-3
CDR3aa: CASRRGGSRLDTQYF
CDR3nt: TGTGCCAGCAGGAGGGGGGGATCTCGGTTAGATACGCAGTATTTT

abundance: NA
d_gene: TRBD2
j_gene: TRBJ2-7
v_gene: TRBV3-1/TRBV3-2
CDR3aa: CASSQGGSSTYEQYF
CDR3nt: TGTGCCAGCAGCCAAGGCGGGAGTTCCACCTACGAGCAGTACTTC

abundance: NA
d_gene: TRBD2
j_gene: TRBJ2-7
v_gene: TRBV5-6
CDR3aa: CASSLAGGSPPRYEQYF
CDR3nt: TGTGCCAGCAGCTTGGCGGGGGGGTCCCCTCCACGGTACGAGCAGTACTTC

abundance: NA
d_gene: TRBD2
j_gene: TRBJ2-3
v_gene: TRBV7-8
CDR3aa: CASSLPGAGGTDTQYF
CDR3nt: TGTGCCAGCAGCCTCCCGGGCGCGGGGGGAACCGATACGCAGTATTTT

abundance: few
d_gene: NA
j_gene: TRBJ1-1
v_gene: TRBV10-3
CDR3aa: CAIRKDTMNTEAFF
CDR3nt: TGTGCCATCAGGAAGGACACAATGAACACTGAAGCTTTCTTT

abundance: NA
d_gene: NA
j_gene: TRBJ2-4
v_gene: TRBV27
CDR3aa: CASSLQAGNIQYF
CDR3nt: TGTGCCAGCAGCCTACAGGCGGGGAACATTCAGTACTTC

abundance: NA
d_gene: NA
j_gene: TRBJ1-5
v_gene: TRBV28
CDR3aa: CASSPAVGGNQPQHF
CDR3nt: TGTGCCAGCAGTCCCGCGGTCGGGGGCAATCAGCCCCAGCATTTT

abundance: NA
d_gene: NA
j_gene: TRBJ1-1
v_gene: TRBV11-2
CDR3aa: CASSLLQNTEAFF
CDR3nt: TGTGCCAGCAGCTTATTACAGAACACTGAAGCTTTCTTT

abundance: NA
d_gene: TRBD2
j_gene: TRBJ2-2
v_gene: TRBV29-1
CDR3aa: CAGGPRGTGELFF
CDR3nt: TGCGCGGGAGGGCCTCGTGGCACCGGGGAGCTGTTTTTT

abundance: NA
d_gene: TRBD1
j_gene: TRBJ2-5
v_gene: TRBV11-2
CDR3aa: CASSPTGGGEETQYF
CDR3nt: TGTGCCAGCAGCCCTACAGGGGGAGGAGAAGAGACCCAGTACTTC

abundance: NA
d_gene: NA
j_gene: TRBJ2-2
v_gene: TRBV7-7
CDR3aa: CASSLVGGPDTGELFF
CDR3nt: TGTGCCAGCAGCTTAGTGGGGGGGCCGGACACCGGGGAGCTGTTTTTT

abundance: NA
d_gene: NA
j_gene: TRBJ2-7
v_gene: TRBV6-5
CDR3aa: CASSYFGSYEQYF
CDR3nt: TGTGCCAGCAGTTACTTCGGGTCCTACGAGCAGTACTTC

abundance: NA
d_gene: NA
j_gene: TRBJ2-1
v_gene: TRBV6-1
CDR3aa: CASSERTVYNEQFF
CDR3nt: TGTGCCAGCAGTGAGCGGACAGTCTACAATGAGCAGTTCTTC

abundance: NA
d_gene: TRBD1
j_gene: TRBJ2-5
v_gene: TRBV29-1
CDR3aa: CSVCPGTDYQETQYF
CDR3nt: TGCAGCGTTTGCCCCGGGACAGATTACCAAGAGACCCAGTACTTC

abundance: NA
d_gene: NA
j_gene: TRBJ2-7
v_gene: TRBV6-2/TRBV6-3
CDR3aa: CASSYVGVAEQYF
CDR3nt: TGTGCCAGCAGTTACGTCGGGGTAGCCGAGCAGTACTTC

abundance: NA
d_gene: NA
j_gene: TRBJ1-2
v_gene: TRBV28
CDR3aa: CASSPLGQGYGYTF
CDR3nt: TGTGCCAGCAGCCCCTTGGGGCAGGGCTATGGCTACACCTTC

abundance: NA
d_gene: NA
j_gene: TRBJ2-7
v_gene: TRBV2
CDR3aa: CASRTRYYEQYF
CDR3nt: TGTGCCAGCAGGACCAGGTACTACGAGCAGTACTTC

abundance: few
d_gene: TRBD1
j_gene: TRBJ1-5
v_gene: TRBV15
CDR3aa: CATSSTRDRAFNQPQHF
CDR3nt: TGTGCCACCAGCAGTACCCGGGACAGAGCTTTCAATCAGCCCCAGCATTTT

abundance: NA
d_gene: TRBD2
j_gene: TRBJ2-7
v_gene: TRBV7-9
CDR3aa: CASSLVATSDYEQYF
CDR3nt: TGTGCCAGCAGCTTAGTGGCGACTAGCGACTACGAGCAGTACTTC

abundance: NA
d_gene: NA
j_gene: TRBJ2-2
v_gene: TRBV5-4
CDR3aa: CASSIRGIPGELFF
CDR3nt: TGTGCCAGCAGCATAAGGGGGATTCCCGGGGAGCTGTTTTTT

abundance: NA
d_gene: TRBD1
j_gene: TRBJ1-2
v_gene: TRBV7-2
CDR3aa: CASSLGQGARGYTF
CDR3nt: TGTGCCAGCAGCTTAGGTCAGGGGGCACGGGGCTACACCTTC

abundance: NA
d_gene: TRBD2
j_gene: TRBJ2-4
v_gene: TRBV14
CDR3aa: CASSLRAGENIQYF
CDR3nt: TGTGCCAGCAGCCTCCGCGCGGGAGAAAACATTCAGTACTTC

abundance: NA
d_gene: NA
j_gene: TRBJ1-2
v_gene: TRBV4-3
CDR3aa: CASSQAVGGAANYGYTF
CDR3nt: TGCGCCAGCAGCCAAGCCGTGGGCGGGGCGGCTAACTATGGCTACACCTTC

abundance: NA
d_gene: NA
j_gene: TRBJ2-3
v_gene: TRBV28
CDR3aa: CASNREDTQYF
CDR3nt: TGTGCCAGCAACCGTGAGGATACGCAGTATTTT

abundance: NA
d_gene: NA
j_gene: TRBJ1-1
v_gene: TRBV5-1
CDR3aa: CASSFIEAANTEAFF
CDR3nt: TGCGCCAGCAGCTTTATAGAGGCAGCGAACACTGAAGCTTTCTTT

abundance: NA
d_gene: NA
j_gene: TRBJ1-2
v_gene: TRBV12-3/TRBV12-4
CDR3aa: CASSPSHGYTF
CDR3nt: TGTGCCAGCAGTCCCTCCCATGGCTACACCTTC

abundance: NA
d_gene: NA
j_gene: TRBJ2-3
v_gene: TRBV5-8
CDR3aa: CASSLGRGYTDTQYF
CDR3nt: TGTGCCAGCAGCTTGGGACGGGGGTACACAGATACGCAGTATTTT

abundance: NA
d_gene: TRBD1
j_gene: TRBJ2-2
v_gene: TRBV29-1
CDR3aa: CSGGQGATGELFF
CDR3nt: TGCAGCGGGGGACAGGGGGCGACCGGGGAGCTGTTTTTT

abundance: NA
d_gene: NA
j_gene: TRBJ2-7
v_gene: TRBV6-5
CDR3aa: CASSTQVLYEQYF
CDR3nt: TGTGCCAGCAGTACCCAGGTTCTCTACGAGCAGTACTTC

abundance: NA
d_gene: NA
j_gene: TRBJ1-2
v_gene: TRBV3-1/TRBV3-2
CDR3aa: CASSFDLGNYGYTF
CDR3nt: TGTGCCAGCAGTTTCGACCTGGGCAACTATGGCTACACCTTC

abundance: NA
d_gene: TRBD2
j_gene: TRBJ2-1
v_gene: TRBV7-2
CDR3aa: CASSLRGRDPSYNEQFF
CDR3nt: TGTGCCAGCAGCTTGCGAGGGAGGGACCCCTCCTACAATGAGCAGTTCTTC

abundance: NA
d_gene: NA
j_gene: TRBJ1-2
v_gene: TRBV28
CDR3aa: CASCGQTYGYTF
CDR3nt: TGTGCCAGCTGCGGACAGACTTATGGCTACACCTTC

abundance: NA
d_gene: TRBD1
j_gene: TRBJ1-2
v_gene: TRBV9
CDR3aa: CASSPIGTGANSGYGYTF
CDR3nt: TGTGCCAGCAGCCCAATAGGGACAGGTGCGAATTCGGGCTATGGCTACACCTTC

abundance: NA
d_gene: NA
j_gene: TRBJ2-2
v_gene: TRBV4-3
CDR3aa: CASSQGPGAPILTNTGELFF
CDR3nt: TGCGCCAGCAGCCAAGGGCCTGGGGCGCCGATACTAACGAACACCGGGGAGCTGTTTTTT

abundance: NA
d_gene: NA
j_gene: TRBJ2-7
v_gene: TRBV18
CDR3aa: CASSPRVSGGQEYEQYF
CDR3nt: TGTGCCAGCTCGCCAAGGGTTAGCGGCGGGCAGGAGTACGAGCAGTACTTC

abundance: once
d_gene: NA
j_gene: TRBJ2-2
v_gene: TRBV24-1
CDR3aa: CATSDWSAGRSGELFF
CDR3nt: TGTGCCACCAGTGATTGGTCGGCAGGGCGGTCCGGGGAGCTGTTTTTT

abundance: NA
d_gene: TRBD1
j_gene: TRBJ2-3
v_gene: TRBV5-1
CDR3aa: CASSSPGQLTDTQYF
CDR3nt: TGCGCCAGCAGCTCGCCGGGACAGCTCACAGATACGCAGTATTTT

abundance: few
d_gene: TRBD2
j_gene: TRBJ2-1
v_gene: TRBV5-4
CDR3aa: CASSSSGRSNEQFF
CDR3nt: TGTGCCAGCAGCTCTAGCGGGCGATCAAATGAGCAGTTCTTC